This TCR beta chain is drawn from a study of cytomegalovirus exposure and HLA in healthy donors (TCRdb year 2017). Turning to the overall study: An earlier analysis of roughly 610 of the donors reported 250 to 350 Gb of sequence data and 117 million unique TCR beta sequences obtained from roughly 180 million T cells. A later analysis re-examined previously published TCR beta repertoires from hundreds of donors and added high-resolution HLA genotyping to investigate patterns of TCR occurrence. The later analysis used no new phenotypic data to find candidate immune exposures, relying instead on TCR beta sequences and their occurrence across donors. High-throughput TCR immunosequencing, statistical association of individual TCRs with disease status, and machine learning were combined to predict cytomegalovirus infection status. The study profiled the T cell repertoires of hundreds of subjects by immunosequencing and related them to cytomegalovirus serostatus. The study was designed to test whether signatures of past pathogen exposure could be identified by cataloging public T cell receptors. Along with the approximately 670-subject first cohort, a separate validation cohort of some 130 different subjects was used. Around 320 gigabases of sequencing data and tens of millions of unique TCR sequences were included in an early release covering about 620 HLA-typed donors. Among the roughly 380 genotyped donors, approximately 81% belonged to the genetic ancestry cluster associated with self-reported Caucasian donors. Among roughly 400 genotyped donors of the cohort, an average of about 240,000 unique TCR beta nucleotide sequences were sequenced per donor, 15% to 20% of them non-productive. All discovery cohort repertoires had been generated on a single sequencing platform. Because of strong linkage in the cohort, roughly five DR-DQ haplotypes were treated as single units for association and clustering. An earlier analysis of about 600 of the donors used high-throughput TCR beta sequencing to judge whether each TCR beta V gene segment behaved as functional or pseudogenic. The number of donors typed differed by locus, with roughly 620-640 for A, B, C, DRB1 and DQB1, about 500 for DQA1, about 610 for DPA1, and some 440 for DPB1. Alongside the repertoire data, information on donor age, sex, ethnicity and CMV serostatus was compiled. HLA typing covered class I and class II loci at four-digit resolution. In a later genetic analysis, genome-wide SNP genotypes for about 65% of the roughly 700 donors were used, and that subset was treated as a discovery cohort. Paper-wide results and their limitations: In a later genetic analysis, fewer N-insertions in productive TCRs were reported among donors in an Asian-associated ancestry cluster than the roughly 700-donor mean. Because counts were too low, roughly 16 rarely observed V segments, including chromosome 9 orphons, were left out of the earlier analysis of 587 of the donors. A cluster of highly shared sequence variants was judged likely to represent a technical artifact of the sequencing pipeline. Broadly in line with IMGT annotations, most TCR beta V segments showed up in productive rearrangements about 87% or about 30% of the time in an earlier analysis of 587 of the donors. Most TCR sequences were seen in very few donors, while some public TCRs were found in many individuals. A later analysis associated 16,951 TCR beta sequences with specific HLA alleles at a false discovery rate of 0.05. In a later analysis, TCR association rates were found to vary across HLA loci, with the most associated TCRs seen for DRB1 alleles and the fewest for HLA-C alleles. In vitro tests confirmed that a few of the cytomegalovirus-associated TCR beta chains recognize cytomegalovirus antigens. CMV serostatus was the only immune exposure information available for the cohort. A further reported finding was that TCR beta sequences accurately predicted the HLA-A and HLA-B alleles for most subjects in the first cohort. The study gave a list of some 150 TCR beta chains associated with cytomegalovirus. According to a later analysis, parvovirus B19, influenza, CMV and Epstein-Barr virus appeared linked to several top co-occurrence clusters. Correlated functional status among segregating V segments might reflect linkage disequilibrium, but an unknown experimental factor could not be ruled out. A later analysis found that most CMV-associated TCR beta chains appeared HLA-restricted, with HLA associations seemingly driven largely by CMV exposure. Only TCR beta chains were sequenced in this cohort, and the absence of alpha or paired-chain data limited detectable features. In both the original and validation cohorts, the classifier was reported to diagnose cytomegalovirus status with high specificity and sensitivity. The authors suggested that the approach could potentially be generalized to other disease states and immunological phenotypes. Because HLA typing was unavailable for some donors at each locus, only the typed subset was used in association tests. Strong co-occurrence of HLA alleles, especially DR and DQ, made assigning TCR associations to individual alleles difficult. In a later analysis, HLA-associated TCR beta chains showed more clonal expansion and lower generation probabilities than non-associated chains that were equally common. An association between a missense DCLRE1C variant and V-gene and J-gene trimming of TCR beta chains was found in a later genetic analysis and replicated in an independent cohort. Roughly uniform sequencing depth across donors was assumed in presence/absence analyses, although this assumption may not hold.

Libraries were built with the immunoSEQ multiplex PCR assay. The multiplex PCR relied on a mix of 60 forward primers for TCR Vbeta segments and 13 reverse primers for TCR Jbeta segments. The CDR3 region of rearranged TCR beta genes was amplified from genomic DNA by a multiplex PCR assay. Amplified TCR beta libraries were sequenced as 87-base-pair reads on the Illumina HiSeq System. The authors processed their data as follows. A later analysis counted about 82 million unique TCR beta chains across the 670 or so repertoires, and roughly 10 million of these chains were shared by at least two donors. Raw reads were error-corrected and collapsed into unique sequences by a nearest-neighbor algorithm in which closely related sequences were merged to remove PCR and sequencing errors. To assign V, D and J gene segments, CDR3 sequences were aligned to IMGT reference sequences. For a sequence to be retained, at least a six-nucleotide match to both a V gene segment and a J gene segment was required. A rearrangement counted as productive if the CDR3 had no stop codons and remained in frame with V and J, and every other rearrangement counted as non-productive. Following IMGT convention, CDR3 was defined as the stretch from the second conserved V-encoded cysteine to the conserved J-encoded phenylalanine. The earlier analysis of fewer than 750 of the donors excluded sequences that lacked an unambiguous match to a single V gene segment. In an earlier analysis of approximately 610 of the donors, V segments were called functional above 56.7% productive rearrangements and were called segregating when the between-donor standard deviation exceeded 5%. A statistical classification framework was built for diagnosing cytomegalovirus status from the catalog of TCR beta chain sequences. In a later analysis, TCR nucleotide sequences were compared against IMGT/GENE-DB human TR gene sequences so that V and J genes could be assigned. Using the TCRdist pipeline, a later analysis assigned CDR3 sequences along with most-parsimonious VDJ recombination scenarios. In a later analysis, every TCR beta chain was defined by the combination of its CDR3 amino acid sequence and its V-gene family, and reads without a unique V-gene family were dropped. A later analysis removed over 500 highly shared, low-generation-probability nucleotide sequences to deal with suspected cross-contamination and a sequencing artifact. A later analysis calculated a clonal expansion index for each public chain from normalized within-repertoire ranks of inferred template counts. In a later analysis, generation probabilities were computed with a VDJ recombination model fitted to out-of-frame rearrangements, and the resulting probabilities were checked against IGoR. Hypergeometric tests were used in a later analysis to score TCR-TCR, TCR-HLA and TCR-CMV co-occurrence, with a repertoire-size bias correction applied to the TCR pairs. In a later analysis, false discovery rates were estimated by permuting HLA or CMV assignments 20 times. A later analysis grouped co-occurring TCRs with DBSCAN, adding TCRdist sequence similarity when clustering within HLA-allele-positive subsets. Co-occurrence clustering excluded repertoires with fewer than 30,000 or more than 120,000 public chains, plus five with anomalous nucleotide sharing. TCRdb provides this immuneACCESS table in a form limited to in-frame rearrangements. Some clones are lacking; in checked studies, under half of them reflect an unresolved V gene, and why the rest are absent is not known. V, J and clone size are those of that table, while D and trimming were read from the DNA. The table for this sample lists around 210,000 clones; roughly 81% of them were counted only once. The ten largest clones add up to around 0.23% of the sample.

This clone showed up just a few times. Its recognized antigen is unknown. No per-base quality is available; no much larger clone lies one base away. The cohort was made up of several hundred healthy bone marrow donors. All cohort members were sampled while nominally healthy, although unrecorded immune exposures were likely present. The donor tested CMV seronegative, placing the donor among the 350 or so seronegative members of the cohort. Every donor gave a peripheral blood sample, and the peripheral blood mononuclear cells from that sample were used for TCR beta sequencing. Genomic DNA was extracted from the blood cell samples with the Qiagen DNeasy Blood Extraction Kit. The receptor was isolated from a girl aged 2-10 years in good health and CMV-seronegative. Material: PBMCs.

The CDR3 protein: CASSGGLLTSYNEQFF. The base sequence is TGCGCCAGCAGCGGGGGACTACTAACCTCCTACAATGAGCAGTTCTTC. The rearrangement combines TRBV5-1 with TRBJ2-1; a stretch of 7 junction bases matches TRBD2. At the junction V is shortened by 4 bases and J by 0 bases; bases outside the gene matches: 7. The CDR3 spans 16 residues, from the cysteine through the phenylalanine. The sequence is cut down to CDR3 DNA, 48 bases in frame from base 1. According to the germline V gene, CDR1 reads SGHRS and CDR2 reads YFSETQ.